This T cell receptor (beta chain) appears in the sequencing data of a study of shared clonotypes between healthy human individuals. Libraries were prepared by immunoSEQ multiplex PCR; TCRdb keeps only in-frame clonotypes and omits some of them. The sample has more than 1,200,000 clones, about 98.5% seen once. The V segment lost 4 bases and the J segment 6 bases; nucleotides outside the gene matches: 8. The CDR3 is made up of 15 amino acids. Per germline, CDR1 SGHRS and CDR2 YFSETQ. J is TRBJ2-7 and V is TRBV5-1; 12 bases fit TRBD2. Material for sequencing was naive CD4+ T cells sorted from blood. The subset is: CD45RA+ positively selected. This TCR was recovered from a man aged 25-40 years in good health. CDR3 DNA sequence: TGCGCCAGCAGCCGACTAGCGGGAGAACCCTCCGAGCAGTACTTC. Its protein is CASSRLAGEPSEQYF.